The next 22 T cell receptor beta chains were all read from a single sample in a study of T cells in localized non-small cell lung cancer. Assay: immunoSEQ multiplex PCR; the TCRdb copy retains only in-frame clones and omits some. The sample carries roughly 16,000 clones, roughly 90% recorded once. The sample in question was peripheral blood, obtained before any cancer treatment. Receptor source: a female donor older than 55 with stage III squamous cell lung carcinoma.

The chain employs TRBV5-6 and TRBJ1-6, with a weak D call TRBD1 (6 bases). The germline V gene has CDR1 SGHDT and CDR2 YYEEEE. This CDR3 has 17 amino acids. With 0 bases removed from V and 10 bases from J, the gap between germline ends came to 20 bases. CDR3 region: CASSLGPTGRVGSPLHF. CDR3 nucleotides: TGTGCCAGCAGCTTGGGCCCCACAGGGAGGGTAGGATCACCCCTCCACTTT.

V and J are TRBV7-8 and TRBJ1-2, with 8 bases that match TRBD1. Trimming at V came to 1 base and at J to 2 bases, leaving 6 bases not matched to a gene. Germline loops: CDR1 SGHVS, CDR2 FQNEAQ. CDR3 length equals 16 residues. In nucleotides, the CDR3 is TGTGCCAGCAGCTTAGAGTCAGGGGGCGTAAACTATGGCTACACCTTC. It translates to CASSLESGGVNYGYTF.

This chain joins TRBV6-5 and TRBJ2-7; no clear D gene. The CDR3 has 15 residues. CDR1 MNHEY and CDR2 SVGAGI come from the germline V gene. Deletions cut 2 bases from V and 1 base from J, with 12 bases between. Here the CDR3 DNA reads TGTGCCAGCAGTTACCCTACCTCTGGATCCTACGAGCAGTACTTC. It yields the protein CASSYPTSGSYEQYF.

The chain uses TRBV30 and TRBJ1-2, with no clear D. CDR3 length: 12 amino acids. CDR1 and CDR2 from the germline V gene are GTSNPN and SVGIG (reference sequence). V was pared by 2 bases and J by 7 bases, with 11 bases between. CDR3 DNA: TGTGCCTGGAGTCTTGATAAGGGTGGCTACACCTTC. Its translation is CAWSLDKGGYTF.

This clone appeared a few times. The chain is built from TRBV5-1 and TRBJ2-7, with TRBD1 matching over 9 bases. This CDR3 is 14 amino acids long. With V trimmed by 6 bases and J by 5 bases, 9 bases remained unmatched. Germline values: CDR1 SGHRS, CDR2 YFSETQ. The CDR3 loop is CASTPGTGNNEQYF. The CDR3 DNA sequence: TGCGCCAGCACCCCCGGGACAGGGAACAACGAGCAGTACTTC. The full variable domain, in which reference TRBV5-1 and TRBJ2-7 provide the parts outside the CDR3, is KAGVTQTPRYLIKTRGQQVTLSCSPISGHRSVSWYQQTPGQGLQFLFEYFSETQRNKGNFPGRFSGRQFSNSRSEMNVSTLELGDSALYLCASTPGTGNNEQYFGPGTRLTVT.

Only a few counts were recorded for this clone. This chain uses TRBV6-1 with TRBJ1-2; 7 nucleotides agree with TRBD1. The germline V gene has CDR1 MNHNS and CDR2 SASEGT. The V segment lost 4 bases and the J segment 2 bases; nucleotides outside the gene matches: 1. The CDR3 is 13 residues long. The CDR3 spells CASSAGQNYGYTF. CDR3 sequence (DNA): TGTGCCAGCAGTGCGGGACAGAACTATGGCTACACCTTC.

The V call is TRBV28, the J call TRBJ2-1; 12 bases are a match to TRBD2. The germline gives CDR1 MDHEN, CDR2 SYDVKM. The CDR3 runs to 14 residues. V shed 4 bases and J 6 bases; nucleotides not matched to a gene: 1. This CDR3 is CASSSTSGSNEQFF. The CDR3 region has the DNA TGTGCCAGCAGTTCGACTAGCGGGAGCAATGAGCAGTTCTTC.

The rearrangement joins TRBV6-1 to TRBJ2-5; 9 bases map to TRBD2. Trimming cost V 3 bases and J 5 bases; bases outside gene matches: 7. Germline V lookup: CDR1 MNHNS, CDR2 SASEGT. This CDR3 is built from 15 residues. CDR3 coding DNA: TGTGCCAGCAGTGATAATAGCGGGGGCGTGGAGACCCAGTACTTC. This encodes CASSDNSGGVETQYF.

In its sample, this clone was seen once. The J gene is TRBJ1-2, the V gene TRBV16; 8 positions agree with TRBD1. In germline, CDR1 is KGHSY, CDR2 FQNENV. The CDR3 runs 15 residues. Germline trimming cut 0 bases from V and 2 bases from J; bases unmatched to any gene: 2. CDR3 in amino acids: CASSQSWTGNYGYTF. CDR3 DNA sequence: TGTGCCAGCAGCCAATCTTGGACAGGGAACTATGGCTACACCTTC.

This chain links TRBV29-1 with TRBJ1-2, with D maybe TRBD1 (6 bases). In germline, CDR1 is SQVTM, CDR2 ANQGSEA. V shed 7 bases and J shed 8 bases, with 20 bases lying between them. The CDR3 covers 13 residues. Here the CDR3 reads CSAAPDSHKGYTF. The CDR3 nucleotides read TGCAGCGCCGCCCCGGACAGTCATAAAGGCTACACCTTC.

The V gene is TRBV9, the J gene TRBJ2-3; tentatively, D is TRBD1 or TRBD2 (6 bases each). Germline V lookup: CDR1 SGDLS, CDR2 YYNGEE. The CDR3 has 16 residues. V lost 3 bases and J lost 0, with 14 bases in between. CDR3 protein: CASSEKGGSSTDTQYF. The CDR3 nucleotides read TGTGCCAGCAGCGAAAAGGGGGGCTCTAGCACAGATACGCAGTATTTT.

This chain joins TRBV6-1 and TRBJ1-1; D is possibly TRBD1 (5 bases). From germline, CDR1 is MNHNS and CDR2 SASEGT. The CDR3 is 15 residues long. Trimming took off 4 bases at V and 1 base at J, with 13 bases between the two ends. This chain's CDR3 is CASSVKGTANTEAFF. The DNA for the CDR3 is TGTGCCAGCAGTGTTAAAGGGACGGCGAACACTGAAGCTTTCTTT.

The chain links TRBV18 to TRBJ2-3; 7 positions agree with TRBD1. Germline values: CDR1 KGHSH, CDR2 LQKENI. Trimming cost V 5 bases and J 1 base; bases outside gene matches: 12. The CDR3 has 17 residues. The CDR3 sequence is CASSRSGTGVGTDTQYF. The DNA for the CDR3 is TGTGCCAGCTCAAGGTCCGGAACAGGGGTTGGCACAGATACGCAGTATTTT. Full variable domain (missing parts from reference TRBV18 and TRBJ2-3): NAGVMQNPRHLVRRRGQEARLRCSPMKGHSHVYWYRQLPEEGLKFMVYLQKENIIDESGMPKERFSAEFPKEGPSILRIQQVVRGDSAAYFCASSRSGTGVGTDTQYFGPGTRLTVL.

The CDR3 DNA reads TGTGCCAGCAGCCTTCTAGCGGGGGGGCTCAACAATGAGCAGTTCTTC. Its translation is CASSLLAGGLNNEQFF. V is TRBV7-9 and J is TRBJ2-1; the match to TRBD2 covers 12 bases. After removal of 5 bases from V and 5 bases from J, the junction contained 7 bases not matched to a gene. CDR1 SEHNR and CDR2 FQNEAQ come from the germline V gene (reference sequence). CDR3 size: 16 residues. The full variable domain, rest sourced from reference TRBV7-9 and TRBJ2-1, is DTGVSQNPRHKITKRGQNVTFRCDPISEHNRLYWYRQTLGQGPEFLTYFQNEAQLEKSRLLSDRFSAERPKGSFSTLEIQRTEQGDSAMYLCASSLLAGGLNNEQFFGPGTRLTVL.

This rearrangement joins TRBV6-6 to TRBJ2-7; 11 nucleotides line up with TRBD2. J gave up 3 bases and V 10 bases, and 5 bases lay outside the gene matches. The CDR3 totals 13 residues. The V gene's germline CDR1 is MNHNY and CDR2 SVGAGI (reference sequence). The CDR3 here is CATALAGDYEQYF. CDR3 DNA: TGTGCCACTGCACTAGCGGGGGACTACGAGCAGTACTTC.

The J gene is TRBJ2-4, the V gene TRBV10-3; D remains ambiguous. CDR3 length equals 14 residues. V was cut by 3 bases and J by 0 bases, with 6 bases left in between. The germline gives CDR1 ENHRY, CDR2 SYGVKD. The CDR3 sequence: CAISDGLAKNIQYF. The CDR3 region has the DNA TGTGCCATCAGTGACGGCCTAGCCAAAAACATTCAGTACTTC.

A single count supports this clone. The CDR3 DNA follows: TGTGCCTGGAGTGTGGGGATTCCATATGGCTACACCTTC. Translating gives CAWSVGIPYGYTF. The genes are TRBV30 and TRBJ1-2; D gene unclear. Looked up from germline, CDR1 is GTSNPN and CDR2 is SVGIG (reference sequence). The V end lost 0 bases, the J end lost 5 bases, and 10 bases lay between the germline ends. The CDR3 is 13 residues long.

This rearrangement joins TRBV28 to TRBJ2-7, with 7 bases lining up with TRBD1. The CDR3 totals 15 residues. Germline V lookup: CDR1 MDHEN, CDR2 SYDVKM. With 5 bases clipped from V and 1 base from J, the junction kept 8 bases outside the gene matches. The CDR3 bases are TGTGCCAGCAGTATAGGACAGGCTATGTCCTACGAGCAGTACTTC. Translated, it gives CASSIGQAMSYEQYF.

This clone was observed a handful of times. The V call is TRBV19, the J call TRBJ1-1, with 7 positions matching TRBD1. J gave up 4 bases and V 7 bases, and 6 bases lay outside the gene matches. Per germline, CDR1 LNHDA and CDR2 SQIVND (reference sequence). This CDR3 has 13 amino acids. DNA of the CDR3: TGTGCCAGTACGAGGGGGCGCGGCACTGAAGCTTTCTTT. Translation gives CASTRGRGTEAFF.

The chain links TRBV15 to TRBJ1-3, with a possible D match to TRBD1 (5 bases). V lost 0 bases, J lost 0 bases, and 9 bases lay in between. CDR1 is LNHNV and CDR2 is YYDKDF in the germline V gene (reference sequence). This CDR3 region has 16 residues. The CDR3 nucleotides are TGTGCCACCAGCAGAGACGACAGTAGCTCTGGAAACACCATATATTTT. It yields the protein CATSRDDSSSGNTIYF.

This CDR3 reads CASSLSGTAPYEQYF. CDR3 DNA: TGCGCCAGCAGCTTATCCGGGACAGCTCCCTACGAGCAGTACTTC. V and J are TRBV4-1 and TRBJ2-7; TRBD1 matches at 7 bases. With V trimmed by 5 bases and J by 2 bases, 9 bases remained unmatched. The CDR3 has 15 amino acids. CDR1 and CDR2 from the germline V gene are MGHRA and YSYEKL.

The chain couples TRBV6-5 to TRBJ2-3; D perhaps matches TRBD2 (5 bases). The V gene's germline CDR1 is MNHEY and CDR2 SVGAGI. This CDR3 contains 14 residues. Trimming took 3 bases from V and 5 from J, leaving 12 bases between them. In DNA form, the CDR3 reads TGTGCCAGCAGTTATTCGGGAAGCTTAGATACGCAGTATTTT. Its protein is CASSYSGSLDTQYF.